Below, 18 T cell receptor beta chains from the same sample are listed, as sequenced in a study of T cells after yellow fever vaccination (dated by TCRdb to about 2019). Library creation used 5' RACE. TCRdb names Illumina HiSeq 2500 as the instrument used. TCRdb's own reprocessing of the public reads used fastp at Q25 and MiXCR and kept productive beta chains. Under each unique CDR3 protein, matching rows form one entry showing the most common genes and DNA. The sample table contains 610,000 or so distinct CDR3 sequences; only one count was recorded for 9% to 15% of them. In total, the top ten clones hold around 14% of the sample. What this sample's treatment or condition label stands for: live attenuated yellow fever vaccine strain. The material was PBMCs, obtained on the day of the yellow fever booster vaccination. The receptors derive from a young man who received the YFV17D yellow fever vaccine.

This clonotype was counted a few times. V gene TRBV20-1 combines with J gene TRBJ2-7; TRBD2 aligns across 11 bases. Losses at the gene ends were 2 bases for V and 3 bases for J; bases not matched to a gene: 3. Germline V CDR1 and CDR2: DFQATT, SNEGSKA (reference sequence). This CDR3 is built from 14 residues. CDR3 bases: TGCAGTGCTAGATGGGGGACTAGCGGCTACGAGCAGTACTTC. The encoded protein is CSARWGTSGYEQYF.

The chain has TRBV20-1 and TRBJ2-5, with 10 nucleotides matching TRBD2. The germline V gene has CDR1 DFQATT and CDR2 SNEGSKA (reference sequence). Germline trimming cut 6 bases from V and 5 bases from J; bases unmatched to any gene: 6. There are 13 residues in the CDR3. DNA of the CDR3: TGCAGTGCACCCCTAGCGGGGGCTGAGACCCAGTACTTC. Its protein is CSAPLAGAETQYF.

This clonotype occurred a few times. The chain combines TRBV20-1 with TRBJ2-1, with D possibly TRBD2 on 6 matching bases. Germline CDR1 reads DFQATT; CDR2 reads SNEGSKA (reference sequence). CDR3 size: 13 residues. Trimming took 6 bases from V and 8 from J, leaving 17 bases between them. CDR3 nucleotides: TGCAGTGCCCCGGCGGACTATGGCGATGAGCAGTTCTTC. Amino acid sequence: CSAPADYGDEQFF.

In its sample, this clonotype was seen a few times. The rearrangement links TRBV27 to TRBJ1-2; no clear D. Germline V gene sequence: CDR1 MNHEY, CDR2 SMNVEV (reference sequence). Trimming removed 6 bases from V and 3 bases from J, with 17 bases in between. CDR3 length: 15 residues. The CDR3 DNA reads TGTGCCAGCAGCCCCTCTCAGTCCGCACACTATGGCTACACCTTC. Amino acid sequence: CASSPSQSAHYGYTF.

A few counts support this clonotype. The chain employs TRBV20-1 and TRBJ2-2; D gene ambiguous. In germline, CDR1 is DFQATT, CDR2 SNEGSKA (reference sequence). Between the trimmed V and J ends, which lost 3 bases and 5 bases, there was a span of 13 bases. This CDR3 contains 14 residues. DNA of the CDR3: TGCAGTGCTAGTGTCGGCGGCAAAACCGGGGAGCTGTTTTTT. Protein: CSASVGGKTGELFF.

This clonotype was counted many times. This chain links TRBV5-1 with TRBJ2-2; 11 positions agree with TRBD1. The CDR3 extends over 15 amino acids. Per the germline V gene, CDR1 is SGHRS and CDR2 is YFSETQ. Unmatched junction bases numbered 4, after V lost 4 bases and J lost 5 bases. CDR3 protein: CASSLGQGATGELFF. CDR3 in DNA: TGCGCCAGCAGCCTCGGACAGGGGGCGACCGGGGAGCTGTTTTTT.

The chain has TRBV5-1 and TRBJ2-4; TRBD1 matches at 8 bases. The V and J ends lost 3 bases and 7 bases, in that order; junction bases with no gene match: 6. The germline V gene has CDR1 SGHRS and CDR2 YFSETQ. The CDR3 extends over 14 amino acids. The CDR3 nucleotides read TGCGCCAGCAGCTCCGGACAGGGCCCCAACATTCAGTACTTC. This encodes CASSSGQGPNIQYF.

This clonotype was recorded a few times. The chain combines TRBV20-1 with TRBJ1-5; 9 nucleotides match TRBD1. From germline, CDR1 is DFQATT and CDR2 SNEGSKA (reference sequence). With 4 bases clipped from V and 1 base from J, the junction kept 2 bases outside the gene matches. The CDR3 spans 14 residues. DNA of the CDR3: TGCAGTGCTATGGACAGGGGAAGCAATCAGCCCCAGCATTTT. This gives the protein CSAMDRGSNQPQHF.

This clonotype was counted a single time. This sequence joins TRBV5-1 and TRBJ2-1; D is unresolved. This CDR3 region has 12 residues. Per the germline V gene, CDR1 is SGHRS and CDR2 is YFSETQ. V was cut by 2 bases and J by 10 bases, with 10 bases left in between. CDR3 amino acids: CASSFTGKEQFF. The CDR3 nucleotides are TGCGCCAGCAGCTTTACCGGCAAAGAGCAGTTCTTC.

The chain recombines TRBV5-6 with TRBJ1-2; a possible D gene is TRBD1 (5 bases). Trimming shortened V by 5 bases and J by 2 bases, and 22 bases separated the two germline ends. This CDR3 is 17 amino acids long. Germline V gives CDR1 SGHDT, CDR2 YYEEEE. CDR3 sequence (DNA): TGTGCCAGCAGTTCCGGGACCTTGGGAGACACAAACTATGGCTACACCTTC. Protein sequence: CASSSGTLGDTNYGYTF.

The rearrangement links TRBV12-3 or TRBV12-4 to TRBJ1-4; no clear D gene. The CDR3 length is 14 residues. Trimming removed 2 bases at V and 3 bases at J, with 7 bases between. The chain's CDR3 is CASSLSRSNEKLFF. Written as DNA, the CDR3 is TGTGCCAGCAGTTTATCCCGATCTAATGAAAAACTGTTTTTT.

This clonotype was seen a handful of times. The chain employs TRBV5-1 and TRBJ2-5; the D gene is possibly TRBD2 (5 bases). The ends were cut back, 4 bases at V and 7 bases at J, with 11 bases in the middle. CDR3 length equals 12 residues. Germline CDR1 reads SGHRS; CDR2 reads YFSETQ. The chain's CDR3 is CASSDTSGTQYF. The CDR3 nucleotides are TGCGCCAGCAGCGATACAAGCGGGACCCAGTACTTC.

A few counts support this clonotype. The CDR3: CASSLADRDDEKLFF. The CDR3 DNA reads TGCGCCAGCAGCTTGGCAGACAGGGATGATGAAAAACTGTTTTTT. The chain recombines TRBV5-1 with TRBJ1-4; 7 nucleotides align to TRBD1. The germline CDR1 and CDR2 sequences are SGHRS and YFSETQ. This CDR3 has 15 residues. The J segment lost 6 bases and the V segment lost 0 bases, leaving 5 bases of the junction unmatched.

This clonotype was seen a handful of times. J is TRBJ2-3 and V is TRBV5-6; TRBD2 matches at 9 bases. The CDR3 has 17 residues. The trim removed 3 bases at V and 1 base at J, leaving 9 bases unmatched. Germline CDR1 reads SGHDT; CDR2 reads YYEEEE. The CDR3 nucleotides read TGTGCCAGCAGCTCCCCTCGACTAGCGGACCGCACAGATACGCAGTATTTT. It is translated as CASSSPRLADRTDTQYF.

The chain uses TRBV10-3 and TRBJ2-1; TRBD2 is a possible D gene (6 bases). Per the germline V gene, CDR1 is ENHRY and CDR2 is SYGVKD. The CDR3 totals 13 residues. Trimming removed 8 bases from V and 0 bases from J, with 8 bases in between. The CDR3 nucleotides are TGTGCCATCCGGGACTCCTCCTACAATGAGCAGTTCTTC. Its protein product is CAIRDSSYNEQFF.

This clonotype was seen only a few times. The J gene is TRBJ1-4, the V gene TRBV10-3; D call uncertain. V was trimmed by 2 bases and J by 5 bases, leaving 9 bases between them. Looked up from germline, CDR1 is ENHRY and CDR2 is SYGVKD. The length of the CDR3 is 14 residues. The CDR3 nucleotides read TGTGCCATCAGTGAGACAGAGGGCAATGAAAAACTGTTTTTT. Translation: CAISETEGNEKLFF.

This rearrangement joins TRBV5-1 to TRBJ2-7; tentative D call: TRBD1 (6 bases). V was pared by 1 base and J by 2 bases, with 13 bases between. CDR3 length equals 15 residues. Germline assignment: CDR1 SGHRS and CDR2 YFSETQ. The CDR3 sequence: CASSLIGQKTYEQYF. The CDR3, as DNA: TGCGCCAGCAGCTTGATCGGACAGAAGACCTACGAGCAGTACTTC.

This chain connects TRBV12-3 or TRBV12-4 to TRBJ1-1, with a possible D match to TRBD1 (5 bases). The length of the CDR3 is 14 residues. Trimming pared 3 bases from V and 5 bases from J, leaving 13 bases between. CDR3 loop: CASSFQGGVTEAFF. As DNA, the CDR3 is TGTGCCAGCAGTTTCCAGGGAGGTGTTACTGAAGCTTTCTTT.